This T cell receptor (beta chain) stems from a study of metastatic and nonmetastatic thyroid tumors. At the level of the study: Both malignant and benign thyroid patients supplied peripheral blood and tumor or nodule tissue samples, across which the repertoires of these patients were then compared. Points from the study as a whole: A significant increase in TCR beta diversity was reportedly seen in malignant thyroid tumors relative to benign nodules, in blood and tumor.

Thyroid surgery took place with no prior treatment in any patient. The J segment lost 4 bases and the V segment lost 5 bases, leaving 11 bases of the junction unmatched. CDR1 and CDR2 from the germline V gene are MNHEY and SMNVEV (reference sequence). The CDR3 has 17 amino acids. This clone showed up many times. Antigen specificity is unknown. This clone may be a read error of a much larger clone one base away. The missing conserved phenylalanine or tryptophan at the end of this CDR3 makes a read error likely. In the authors' workflow: Differences in CDR3 between clinicopathological groups were drawn on to build a classifier intended to discriminate distant-metastatic papillary thyroid cancer patients. Via MiXCR, TCRdb re-called the PCR reads. The authors' filters were not applied to this entry. The table shows approximately 23,000 clones, with 36% occurring only once.

This clonotype originated in a male donor with papillary thyroid cancer or a benign thyroid nodule (not recorded which). Some clones in this sample may be carry-over from other donors' samples. This chain connects TRBV27 to TRBJ2-1; 10 bases align to TRBD2. The sequenced sample consisted of blood. Here the CDR3 reads CASSLTRTSGGYNEQFV. The CDR3 DNA is TGTGCCAGCAGTCTGACCCGGACTAGCGGAGGTTACAATGAGCAGTTCGTC.